This TCR beta chain was documented in a study of T-cell reconstitution after alpha-beta-depleted transplantation in children. This clonotype has only a few counts. J gave up 7 bases and V 0 bases, and 7 bases lay outside the gene matches. The CDR3 spans 16 residues. CDR1 is LGHNA, CDR2 YSLEER, per germline. Molecular barcoding with unique molecular identifiers was used for the TCRbeta library. TCRdb reprocessed the PCR reads via MiXCR and lists one record per CDR3 protein. The sample has more than 500,000 distinct CDR3 sequences; more than 9.5% are singletons. This sample comprised PBMCs, mostly from graft donor cells, obtained 180 days after TCRalphabeta/CD19-depleted stem cell transplant. This rearrangement joins TRBV4-3 to TRBJ2-3; 10 positions agree with TRBD2. The source of this sequence is a female patient aged 2-15 years who had a stem cell transplant for aplastic anemia, so the T cells may come from the graft donor. CDR3 region: CASSQDGLAGGHTQYF. The CDR3 nucleotides read TGCGCCAGCAGCCAAGATGGGTTAGCGGGAGGTCATACGCAGTATTTT.